This T cell receptor beta chain was identified during a study of blood T cell repertoires in COVID-19. As for the study in general: Spain, Italy and the United States supplied samples that represented acute and convalescent COVID-19. T cells, B-cell-depleted T cells, or PBMCs provided the cDNA or gDNA that served as material.

In the authors' methods: From reference gene primer amplification, estimates of nucleated cell counts were derived. Sequencing was performed with immunoSEQ multiplex PCR; in TCRdb, only in-frame clones are kept and a portion is missing. The D gene and trimming were derived from the DNA, and the V and J assignments and clone size from that table. The repertoire holds some 40,000 clones, with about 91% as singletons. V lost 3 bases and J 5 bases, leaving 11 bases between the germline ends. CDR1 is SNHLY and CDR2 is FYNNEI in the germline V gene. The CDR3 has 14 amino acids. The sequenced sample was peripheral blood. V and J are TRBV2 and TRBJ1-5; tentatively, D is TRBD1 (5 bases). The TCR sequence derives from an elderly woman with acute or convalescent COVID-19. CDR3 region: CASSEGGPDQPQHF. The CDR3, as DNA: TGTGCCAGCAGTGAGGGGGGACCCGATCAGCCCCAGCATTTT.